The source of this T cell receptor beta chain is a study of cytomegalovirus exposure and HLA in healthy donors. Study outcomes and limitations: Some TCR beta chains (about 170 of them) were listed as cytomegalovirus-associated. Cytomegalovirus status, reportedly, was diagnosed with high specificity and sensitivity by the classifier. Subsequent analysis showed first-cohort TCR clusters tending to co-occur in about 110 validation repertoires.

Trimming stripped 1 base from V and 3 bases from J, with 9 bases between. CDR3 length: 14 amino acids. Germline CDR1 reads SGHDN; CDR2 reads FVKESK. Turning to this clone: Its antigen is unknown. Other nucleotide sequences in the sample specify the same CDR3.

Clones were read by immunoSEQ multiplex PCR, and TCRdb kept only the in-frame ones, dropping some. The profile covers 100,000 to 150,000 clones, with 75% to 90% appearing a single time and more than 1.5% taken by the ten largest. This TCR derives from a woman aged 18-29 years in good health and CMV-seronegative. The chain employs TRBV14 and TRBJ1-2; no clear D. The sequenced sample consisted of PBMCs. The CDR3 DNA reads TGTGCCAGCAGCCAAGCGGGAGGGTACTATGGCTACACCTTC. Residues: CASSQAGGYYGYTF.